This T cell receptor beta chain was identified during a study of PD-1 blockade in classical Hodgkin lymphoma. Study results and caveats: CD4+ but not CD8+ TCR diversity rose significantly by C4D1. Baseline TCR diversity was reportedly lower in newly diagnosed patients than healthy donors. The origin of the repertoire differences remains undefined, with disease activity or prior therapy as possible causes.

Notes on this clone: No antigen is known for it.

Relapse after autologous stem cell transplantation occurred in every patient, and brentuximab vedotin exposure varied. Responses achieved at best were complete response, partial response or progressive disease. TCRdb keeps only in-frame clones here, not all; method: immunoSEQ multiplex PCR. The table has some 90,000 clones, around 90% seen once. The CDR3 sequence is 15 residues long. Germline V gives CDR1 MNHNS, CDR2 SASEGT. V was cut by 3 bases and J by 4 bases, with 15 bases left in between. The clonotype comes from a human donor with classical Hodgkin lymphoma. The J gene is TRBJ2-5, the V gene TRBV6-1; possibly TRBD1 for D (6 bases). The input for sequencing was peripheral blood mononuclear cells (PBMCs), taken before the second cycle of nivolumab. Here the CDR3 DNA reads TGTGCCAGCAGTGACGGAGGCAGGGGACGAGAGACCCAGTACTTC. As protein: CASSDGGRGRETQYF.